The next 7 T cell receptor beta chains were all read from a single sample in a study of shared clonotypes between healthy human individuals. Only in-frame clones appear in the TCRdb table, and some are missing; sequencing was by immunoSEQ multiplex PCR. The sample lists a few million clones; 80% to 95% were seen once. What was sequenced was naive CD4+ T cells from PBMCs. The subset: CD45RA+ positively selected. These receptors were obtained from a young man in good health. Some clones in this sample may be carry-over from other donors' samples.

The chain couples TRBV28 to TRBJ1-2, with D perhaps TRBD1 (6 bases). CDR1 is MDHEN and CDR2 is SYDVKM in the germline V gene. This CDR3 is built from 13 residues. V gave up 4 bases and J gave up 3 bases, with 9 bases separating them. The CDR3: CASSSRGDYGYTF. CDR3 sequence (DNA): TGTGCCAGCAGTTCCAGGGGTGACTATGGCTACACCTTC.

The V call is TRBV11-3, the J call TRBJ2-2; 16 nucleotides match TRBD2. After removal of 8 bases from V and 5 bases from J, the junction contained 17 bases not matched to a gene. CDR1 and CDR2 (germline): SGHNT, YENEEA. The CDR3 spans 20 residues. CDR3 in DNA: TGTGCCAGCGCCTCCCCCGCGGGACTAGCGGGAGGGATGCGTACCGGGGAGCTGTTTTTT. It specifies CASASPAGLAGGMRTGELFF.

This clone came up a few times. The rearrangement links TRBV6-1 to TRBJ2-7; possibly TRBD2 for D (6 bases). This CDR3 has 15 amino acids. V lost 5 bases and J 3 bases, leaving 17 bases between the germline ends. Germline V gene sequence: CDR1 MNHNS, CDR2 SASEGT. The CDR3 here is CASSNTWTGDYEQYF. CDR3 DNA: TGTGCCAGCAGTAATACTTGGACGGGGGACTACGAGCAGTACTTC.

The V gene is TRBV7-2, the J gene TRBJ2-1, with 8 bases matching TRBD2. CDR1 and CDR2 (germline): SGHTA, FQGNSA. Losses at the gene ends were 2 bases for V and 3 bases for J; bases not matched to a gene: 3. The CDR3 sequence is 15 residues long. The CDR3 is CASSLRREDYNEQFF. CDR3 coding DNA: TGTGCCAGCAGCTTAAGGCGGGAGGACTACAATGAGCAGTTCTTC.

V gene TRBV5-1 combines with J gene TRBJ2-2; D remains ambiguous. This CDR3 is built from 13 residues. V was clipped by 8 bases and J by 3 bases, with 11 bases between them. Germline V lookup: CDR1 SGHRS, CDR2 YFSETQ. CDR3 nucleotides: TGCGCCAGTGCCATGGCCGACACCGGGGAGCTGTTTTTT. This encodes CASAMADTGELFF.

The V call is TRBV11-3, the J call TRBJ2-2, with D perhaps TRBD2 (5 bases). V lost 1 base to trimming and J lost 4 bases, with 10 bases between them. There are 15 residues in the CDR3. Germline CDR1 and CDR2: SGHNT and YENEEA. The CDR3 is CASSLGRRVTGELFF. In DNA, the CDR3 is TGTGCCAGCAGCTTAGGAAGGCGGGTCACCGGGGAGCTGTTTTTT.

The chain employs TRBV29-1 and TRBJ1-1; 7 nucleotides align to TRBD1. The germline gives CDR1 SQVTM, CDR2 ANQGSEA. V trimming: 8 bases; J trimming: 0 bases; junction bases outside the gene matches: 12. CDR3 size: 15 residues. The chain's CDR3 is CSPSRGGGLNTEAFF. CDR3 DNA: TGCAGCCCCAGTAGAGGGGGCGGCCTGAACACTGAAGCTTTCTTT.